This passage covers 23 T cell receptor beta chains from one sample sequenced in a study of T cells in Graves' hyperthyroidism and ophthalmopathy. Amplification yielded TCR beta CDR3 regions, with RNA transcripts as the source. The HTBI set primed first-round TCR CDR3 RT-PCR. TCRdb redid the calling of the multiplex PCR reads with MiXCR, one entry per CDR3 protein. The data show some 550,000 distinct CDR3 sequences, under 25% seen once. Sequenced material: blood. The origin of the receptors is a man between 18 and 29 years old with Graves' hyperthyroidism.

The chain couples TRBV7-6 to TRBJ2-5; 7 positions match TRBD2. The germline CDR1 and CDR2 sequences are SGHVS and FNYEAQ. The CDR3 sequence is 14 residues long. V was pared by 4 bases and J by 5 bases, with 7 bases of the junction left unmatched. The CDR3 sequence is CASSSAGYVETQYF. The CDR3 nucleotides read TGTGCCAGCAGCTCAGCGGGGTATGTGGAGACCCAGTACTTC. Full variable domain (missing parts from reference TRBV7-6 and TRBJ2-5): GAGVSQSPRYKVTKRGQDVALRCDPISGHVSLYWYRQALGQGPEFLTYFNYEAQQDKSGLPNDRFSAERPEGSISTLTIQRTEQRDSAMYRCASSSAGYVETQYFGPGTRLLVL.

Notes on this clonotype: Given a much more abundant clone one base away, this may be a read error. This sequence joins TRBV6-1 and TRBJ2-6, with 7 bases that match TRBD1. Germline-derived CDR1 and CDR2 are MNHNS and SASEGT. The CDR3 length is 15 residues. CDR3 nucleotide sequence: TGTGCCGGCAGTAAAACAGGGGCTGGGGCCAACGTCCTGACTTTC. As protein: CAGSKTGAGANVLTF.

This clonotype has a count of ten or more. CDR3 bases: TGTGCCAGCAGTCCCGGGACTTTCAACGAGCAGTACTTC. Amino acids: CASSPGTFNEQYF. The chain joins TRBV12-3 or TRBV12-4 to TRBJ2-7; the D gene is possibly TRBD2 (6 bases). There are 13 residues in the CDR3. Between the trimmed V and J ends, which lost 5 bases and 5 bases, there was a span of 13 bases.

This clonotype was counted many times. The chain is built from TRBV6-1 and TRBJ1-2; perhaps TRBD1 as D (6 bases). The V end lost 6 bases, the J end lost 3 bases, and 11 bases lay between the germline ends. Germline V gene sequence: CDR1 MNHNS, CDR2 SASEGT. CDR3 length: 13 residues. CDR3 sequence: CASRSTGHYGYTF. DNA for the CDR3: TGTGCCAGCAGGAGTACAGGGCACTATGGCTACACCTTC.

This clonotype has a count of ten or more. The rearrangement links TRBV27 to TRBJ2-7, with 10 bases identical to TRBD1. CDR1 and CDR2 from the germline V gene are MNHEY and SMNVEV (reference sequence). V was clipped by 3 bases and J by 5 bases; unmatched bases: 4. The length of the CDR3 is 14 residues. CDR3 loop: CASSFDRGPHEQYF. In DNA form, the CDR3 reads TGTGCCAGCAGTTTCGACAGGGGGCCCCACGAGCAGTACTTC.

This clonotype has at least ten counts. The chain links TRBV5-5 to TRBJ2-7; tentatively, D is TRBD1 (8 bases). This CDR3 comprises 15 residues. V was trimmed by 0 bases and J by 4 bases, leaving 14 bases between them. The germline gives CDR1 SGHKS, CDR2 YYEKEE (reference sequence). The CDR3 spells CASSLVIQGGYEQYF. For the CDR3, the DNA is TGTGCCAGCAGCTTGGTTATACAGGGGGGGTACGAGCAGTACTTC.

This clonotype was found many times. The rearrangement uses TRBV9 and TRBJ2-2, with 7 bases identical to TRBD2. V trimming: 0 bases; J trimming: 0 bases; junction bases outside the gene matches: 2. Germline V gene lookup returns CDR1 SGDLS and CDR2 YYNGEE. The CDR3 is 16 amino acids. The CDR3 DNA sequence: TGTGCCAGCAGCGTAGTCCTAGCGGCGAACACCGGGGAGCTGTTTTTT. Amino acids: CASSVVLAANTGELFF.

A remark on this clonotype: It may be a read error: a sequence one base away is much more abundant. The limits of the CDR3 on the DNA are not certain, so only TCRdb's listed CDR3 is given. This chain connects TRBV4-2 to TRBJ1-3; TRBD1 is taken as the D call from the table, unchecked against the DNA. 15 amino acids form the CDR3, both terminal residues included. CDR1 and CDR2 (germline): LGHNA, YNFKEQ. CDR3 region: CASSQDVGRGNTICF.

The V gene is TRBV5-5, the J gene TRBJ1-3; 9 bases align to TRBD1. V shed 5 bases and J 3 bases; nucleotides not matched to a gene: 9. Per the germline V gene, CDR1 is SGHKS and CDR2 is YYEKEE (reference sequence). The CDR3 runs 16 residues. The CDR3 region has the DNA TGTGCCAGCAGTCCACAGGGGGCGCTTCGTGGAAACACCATATATTTT. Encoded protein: CASSPQGALRGNTIYF.

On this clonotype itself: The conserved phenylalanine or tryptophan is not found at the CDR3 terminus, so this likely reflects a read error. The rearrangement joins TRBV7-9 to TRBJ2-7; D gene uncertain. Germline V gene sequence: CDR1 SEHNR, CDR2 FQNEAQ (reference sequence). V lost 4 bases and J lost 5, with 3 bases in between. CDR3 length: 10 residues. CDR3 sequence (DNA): TGTGCCAGCAGCTCGAACGAGCAGTACCTC. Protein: CASSSNEQYL.

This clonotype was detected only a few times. CDR3 protein: CSVHRALGYTF. CDR3 bases: TGCAGCGTTCACAGGGCCCTAGGCTACACCTTC. The chain carries TRBV29-1 and TRBJ1-2; tentative D call: TRBD1 (6 bases). Germline CDR1 reads SQVTM; CDR2 reads ANQGSEA. The CDR3 sequence is 11 residues long. Deletions cut 5 bases from V and 8 bases from J, with 12 bases between.

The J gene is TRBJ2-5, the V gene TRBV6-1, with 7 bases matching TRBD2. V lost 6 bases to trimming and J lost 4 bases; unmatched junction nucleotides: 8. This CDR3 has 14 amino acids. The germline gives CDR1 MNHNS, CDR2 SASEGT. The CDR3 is CASSPSWGGETQYF. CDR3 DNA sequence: TGTGCCAGCAGCCCCTCGTGGGGGGGAGAGACCCAGTACTTC.

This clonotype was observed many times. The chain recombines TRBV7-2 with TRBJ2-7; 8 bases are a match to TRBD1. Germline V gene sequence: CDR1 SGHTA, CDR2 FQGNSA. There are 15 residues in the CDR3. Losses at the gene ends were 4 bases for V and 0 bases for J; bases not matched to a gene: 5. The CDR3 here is CASSSRGTGSYEQYF. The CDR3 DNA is TGTGCCAGCAGCTCAAGGGGGACAGGCTCCTACGAGCAGTACTTC.

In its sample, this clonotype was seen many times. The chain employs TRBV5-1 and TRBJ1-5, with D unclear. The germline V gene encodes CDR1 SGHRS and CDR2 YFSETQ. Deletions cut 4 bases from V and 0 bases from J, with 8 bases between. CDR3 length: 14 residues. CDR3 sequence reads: CASSPDGSNQPQHF. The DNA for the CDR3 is TGCGCCAGCAGCCCTGACGGTAGCAATCAGCCCCAGCATTTT.

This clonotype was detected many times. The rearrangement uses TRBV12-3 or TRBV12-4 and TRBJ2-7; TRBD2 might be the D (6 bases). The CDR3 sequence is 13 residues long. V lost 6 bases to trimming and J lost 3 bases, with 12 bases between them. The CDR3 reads CASRAWGDYEQYF. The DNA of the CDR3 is TGTGCCAGCAGAGCATGGGGGGACTACGAGCAGTACTTC.

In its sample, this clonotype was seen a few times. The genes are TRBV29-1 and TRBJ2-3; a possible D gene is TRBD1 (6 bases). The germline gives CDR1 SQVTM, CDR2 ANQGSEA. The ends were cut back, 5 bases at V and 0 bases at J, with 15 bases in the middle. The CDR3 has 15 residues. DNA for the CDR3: TGCAGCGTTCGGGGCGCAGGGGAGAGCACAGATACGCAGTATTTT. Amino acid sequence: CSVRGAGESTDTQYF.

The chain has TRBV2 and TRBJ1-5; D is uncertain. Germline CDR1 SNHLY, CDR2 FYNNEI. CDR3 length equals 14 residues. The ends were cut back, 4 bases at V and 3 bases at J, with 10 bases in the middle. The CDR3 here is CASSATAINQPQHF. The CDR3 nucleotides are TGTGCCAGCAGTGCCACAGCGATCAATCAGCCCCAGCATTTT.

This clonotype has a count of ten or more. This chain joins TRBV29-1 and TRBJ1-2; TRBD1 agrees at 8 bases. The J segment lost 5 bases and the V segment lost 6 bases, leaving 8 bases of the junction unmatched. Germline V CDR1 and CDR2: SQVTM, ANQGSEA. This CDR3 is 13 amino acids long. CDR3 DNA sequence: TGCAGCGTGGCCGGGACAGGTGTATATGGCTACACCTTC. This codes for CSVAGTGVYGYTF.

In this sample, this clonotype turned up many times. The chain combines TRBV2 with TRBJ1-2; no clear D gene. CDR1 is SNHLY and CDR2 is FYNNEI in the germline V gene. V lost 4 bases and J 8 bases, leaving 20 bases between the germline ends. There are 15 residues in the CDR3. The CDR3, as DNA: TGTGCCAGCAGTGTTATCGACCCCTTTGGAGGGGGCTACACCTTC. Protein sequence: CASSVIDPFGGGYTF.

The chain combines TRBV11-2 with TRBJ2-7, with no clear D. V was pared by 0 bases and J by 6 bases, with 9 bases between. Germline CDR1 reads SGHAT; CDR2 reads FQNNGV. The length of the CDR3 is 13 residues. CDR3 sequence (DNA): TGTGCCAGCAGCTTAGAACCAATACGCGAGCAGTACTTC. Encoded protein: CASSLEPIREQYF.

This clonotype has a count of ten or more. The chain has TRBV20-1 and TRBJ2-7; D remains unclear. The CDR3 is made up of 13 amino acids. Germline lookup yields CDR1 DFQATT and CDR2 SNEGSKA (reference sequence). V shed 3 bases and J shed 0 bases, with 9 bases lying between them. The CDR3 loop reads CSASTPVSYEQYF. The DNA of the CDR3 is TGCAGTGCTAGTACGCCTGTCTCCTACGAGCAGTACTTC.

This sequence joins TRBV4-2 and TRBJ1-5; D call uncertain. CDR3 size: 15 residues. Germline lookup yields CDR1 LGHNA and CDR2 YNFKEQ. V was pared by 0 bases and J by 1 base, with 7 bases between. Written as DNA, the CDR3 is TGTGCCAGCAGCCAAGACAGAAGAAGCAATCAGCCCCAGCATTTT. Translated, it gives CASSQDRRSNQPQHF.

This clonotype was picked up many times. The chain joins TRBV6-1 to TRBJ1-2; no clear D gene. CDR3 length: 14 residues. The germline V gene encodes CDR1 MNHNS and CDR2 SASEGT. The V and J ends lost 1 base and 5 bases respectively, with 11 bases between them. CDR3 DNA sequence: TGTGCCAGCAGTGAAGGGCAGGTCTGGTATGGCTACACCTTC. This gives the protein CASSEGQVWYGYTF.